This TCR beta chain was identified during a study of blood T cell repertoires in COVID-19. The overall study: Sites across the United States, Italy and Spain contributed samples from acute and convalescent COVID-19. Nucleic acid was either cDNA or gDNA, and it came from T cells, B-cell-depleted T cells, or PBMCs.

This CDR3 has 17 amino acids. J lost 4 bases, V lost 3 bases, and 10 bases had no gene match. Germline CDR1 is SNHLY and CDR2 is FYNNEI. Under the authors' procedure: Amplification from reference gene primers served as the basis for estimated nucleated cell counts. Sequenced by immunoSEQ multiplex PCR; TCRdb stores in-frame clones only, minus some. V and J calls and clone size come straight from that table; D and trimming were deduced from the DNA. The data hold fewer than 55,000 clones, with 88% observed a single time. The sequenced material came from peripheral blood. This sequence was found in a man in his fifties or sixties with active COVID-19. The chain has TRBV2 and TRBJ2-3, with 10 bases aligning to TRBD2. The CDR3 coding sequence is TGTGCCAGCAGTGACCCATCCAAGACTAGCGGGTCAGATACGCAGTATTTT. This sequence encodes CASSDPSKTSGSDTQYF.